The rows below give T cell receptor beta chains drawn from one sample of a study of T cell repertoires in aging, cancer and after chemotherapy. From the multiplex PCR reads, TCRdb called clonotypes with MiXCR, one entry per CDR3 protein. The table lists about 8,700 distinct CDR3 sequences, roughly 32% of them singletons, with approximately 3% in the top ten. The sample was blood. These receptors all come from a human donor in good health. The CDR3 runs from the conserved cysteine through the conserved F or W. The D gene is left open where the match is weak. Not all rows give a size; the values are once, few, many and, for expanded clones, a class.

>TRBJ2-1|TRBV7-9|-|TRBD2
TGTGCCAGCAGCCCCCCCTTCCGACTAGCGGGACCCTACAATGAGCAGTTCTTC
CASSPPFRLAGPYNEQFF
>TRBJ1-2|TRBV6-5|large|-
TGTGCCAGCACCCGGGGGGGAGGCTATGGCTACACCTTC
CASTRGGGYGYTF
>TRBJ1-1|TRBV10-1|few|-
TGCGCCAGCAGCGCTAGCAGGGGGAACACTGAAGCTTTCTTT
CASSASRGNTEAFF
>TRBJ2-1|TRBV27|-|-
TGTGCCAGCAGTGAAAGTGGGCGGAAGAGCTCCTACAATGATCAGTTCTTC
CASSESGRKSSYNDQFF
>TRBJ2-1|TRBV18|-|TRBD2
TGTGCCAGCTCACCCAGAATCACTAGCGGAGCTTACAATGAGCAGTTCTTC
CASSPRITSGAYNEQFF
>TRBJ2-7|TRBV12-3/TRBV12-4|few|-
TGTGCCAGCAGTTTATCCAACCCTCGCGGCGAGCAGTACTTC
CASSLSNPRGEQYF
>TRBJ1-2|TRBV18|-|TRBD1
TGTGCCAGCTCACAGGGGGCGAACTATGGCTACACCTTC
CASSQGANYGYTF
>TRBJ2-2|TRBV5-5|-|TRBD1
TGCGCCAGCAGCTTGCCCGGGACAGAGAACACCGGGGAGCTGTTTTTT
CASSLPGTENTGELFF
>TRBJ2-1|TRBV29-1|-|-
TGCAGCGCCAGCGGGCAGTTTTCCTACGAGCAGTTCTTC
CSASGQFSYEQFF
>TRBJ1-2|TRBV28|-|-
TGTGCCAGCAGTCCCGAAGGCTATGGCTACACCTTC
CASSPEGYGYTF
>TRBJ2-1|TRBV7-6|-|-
TGTGCCAGCAGCCCTCAGGGGGGTGAGCAGTTCTTC
CASSPQGGEQFF
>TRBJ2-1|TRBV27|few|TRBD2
TGTGCCAGCGCGGACCTAGCGGGGATTAATGAGCAGTTCTTC
CASADLAGINEQFF
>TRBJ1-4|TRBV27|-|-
TGTGCCAGCAGTTTCGGGACCCGACGGATAAGTAATGAAAAACTGTTTTTT
CASSFGTRRISNEKLFF
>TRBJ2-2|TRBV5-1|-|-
TGCGCCAGCAGCTTGGGCCCCGGACGGTACACCGGGGAGCTGTTTTTT
CASSLGPGRYTGELFF
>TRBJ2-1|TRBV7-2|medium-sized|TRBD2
TGTGCCAGCAGCTTAGTAGCGGGATATAAAAATGAGCAGTTCTTC
CASSLVAGYKNEQFF
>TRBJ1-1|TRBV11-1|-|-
TGTGCCAGCAGCTTTAAGTCCGGACTTTTGAACACTGAAGCTTTCTTT
CASSFKSGLLNTEAFF
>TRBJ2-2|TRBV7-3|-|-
TGTGCCAGCAGCCTCGGGCCTTTGGGATCCGGGGAGCTGTTTTTT
CASSLGPLGSGELFF
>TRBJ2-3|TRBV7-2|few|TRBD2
TGTGCCAGCAGCTTCCTAGCGGGGATGGATACGCAGTATTTT
CASSFLAGMDTQYF
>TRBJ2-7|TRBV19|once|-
TGTGCCAGTAGCTCCCCCGGCCGCCCGAGGTCCTACGAGCAGTACTTC
CASSSPGRPRSYEQYF
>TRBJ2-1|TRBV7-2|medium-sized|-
TGTGCCAGCAGCTATCCTGGTGTGTACAATGAGCAGTTCTTC
CASSYPGVYNEQFF
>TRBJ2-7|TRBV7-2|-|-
TGTGCCAGCAGCTTAGCTAGCCTGGTCTCCTACGAGCAGTACTTC
CASSLASLVSYEQYF
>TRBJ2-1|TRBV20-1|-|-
TGCAGTGCACCCGAGGAGGACGGATACAATGAGCAGTTCTTC
CSAPEEDGYNEQFF
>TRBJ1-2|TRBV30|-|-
TGTGCCTCAGGACGGCCATATGAGGGCTACACCTTC
CASGRPYEGYTF
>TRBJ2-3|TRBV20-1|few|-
TGCAGTGCTAGAGGCCCCACTAGATCAGGAGATACGCAGTATTTT
CSARGPTRSGDTQYF
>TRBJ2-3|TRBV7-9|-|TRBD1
TGTGCCAGCAGCTCGAGGGACAGGGGAGATACGCAGTATTTT
CASSSRDRGDTQYF
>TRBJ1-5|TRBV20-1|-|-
TGCAGTGCTAGAGTTCCGACCGGGTGGGGCCAGCCCCAGCATTTT
CSARVPTGWGQPQHF
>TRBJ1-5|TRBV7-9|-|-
TGTGCCAGCAGCTTAGCGGGTGGGGGCAATCAGCCCCAGCATTTT
CASSLAGGGNQPQHF